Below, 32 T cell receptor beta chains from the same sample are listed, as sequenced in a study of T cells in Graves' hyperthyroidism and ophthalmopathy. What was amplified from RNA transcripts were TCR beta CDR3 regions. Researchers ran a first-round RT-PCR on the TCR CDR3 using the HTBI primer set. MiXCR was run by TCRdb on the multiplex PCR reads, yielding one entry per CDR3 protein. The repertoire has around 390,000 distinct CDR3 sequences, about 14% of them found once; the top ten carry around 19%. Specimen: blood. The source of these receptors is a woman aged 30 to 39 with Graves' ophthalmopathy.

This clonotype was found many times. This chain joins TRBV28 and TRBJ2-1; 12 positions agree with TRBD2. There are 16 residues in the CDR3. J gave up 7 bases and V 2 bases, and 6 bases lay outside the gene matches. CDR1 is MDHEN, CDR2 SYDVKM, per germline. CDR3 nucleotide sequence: TGTGCCAGCAGTTTACTCCTAGCGGGGGGGCGGAATGAGCAGTTCTTC. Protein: CASSLLLAGGRNEQFF.

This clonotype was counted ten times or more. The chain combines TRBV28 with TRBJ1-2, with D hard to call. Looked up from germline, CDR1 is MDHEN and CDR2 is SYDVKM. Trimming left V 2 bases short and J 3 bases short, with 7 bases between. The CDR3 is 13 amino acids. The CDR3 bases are TGTGCCAGCAGTTTACTCCCTGACTATGGCTACACCTTC. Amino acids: CASSLLPDYGYTF.

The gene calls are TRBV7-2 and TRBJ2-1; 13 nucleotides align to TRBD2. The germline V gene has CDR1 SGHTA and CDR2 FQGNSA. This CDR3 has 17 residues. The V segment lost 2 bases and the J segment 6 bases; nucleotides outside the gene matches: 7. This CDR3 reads CASSLSTSGGAANEQFF. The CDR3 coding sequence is TGTGCCAGCAGCTTATCCACTAGCGGGGGGGCCGCCAATGAGCAGTTCTTC.

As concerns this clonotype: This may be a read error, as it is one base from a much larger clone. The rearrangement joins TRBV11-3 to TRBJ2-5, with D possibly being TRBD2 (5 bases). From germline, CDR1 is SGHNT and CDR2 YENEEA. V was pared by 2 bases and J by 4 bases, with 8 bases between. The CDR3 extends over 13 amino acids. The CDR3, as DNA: TGTGCCAGCAGCTTAATAGCGATAGAGACCCAGTACTTC. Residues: CASSLIAIETQYF.

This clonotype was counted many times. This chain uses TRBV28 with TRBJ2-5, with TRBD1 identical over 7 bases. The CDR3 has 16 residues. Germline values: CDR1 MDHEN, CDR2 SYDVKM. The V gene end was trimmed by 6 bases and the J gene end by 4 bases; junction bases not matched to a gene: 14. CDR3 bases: TGTGCCAGCAGCCGTGCACAGGGGAAGGCTGGAGAGACCCAGTACTTC. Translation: CASSRAQGKAGETQYF.

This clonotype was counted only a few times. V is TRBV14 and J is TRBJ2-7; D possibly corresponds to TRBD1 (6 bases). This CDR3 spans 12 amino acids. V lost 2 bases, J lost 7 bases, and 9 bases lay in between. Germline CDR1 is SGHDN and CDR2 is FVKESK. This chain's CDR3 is CASSQNRVEQYF. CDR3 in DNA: TGTGCCAGCAGCCAAAACAGGGTTGAGCAGTACTTC.

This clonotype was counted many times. For the CDR3, the DNA is TGTGCCAGCAGACAAATCGCCGGGGTGGCTGGCTACACCTTC. Translated, it gives CASRQIAGVAGYTF. This chain joins TRBV11-3 and TRBJ1-2, with D unclear. Trimming took off 6 bases at V and 7 bases at J, with 18 bases between the two ends. The CDR3 spans 14 residues. Germline lookup yields CDR1 SGHNT and CDR2 YENEEA.

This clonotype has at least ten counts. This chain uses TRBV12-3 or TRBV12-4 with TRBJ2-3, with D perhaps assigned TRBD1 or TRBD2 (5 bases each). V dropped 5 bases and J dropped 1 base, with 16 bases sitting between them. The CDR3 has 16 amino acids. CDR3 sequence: CASSDPRGSGTDTQYF. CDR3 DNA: TGTGCCAGCAGTGATCCCCGGGGCTCTGGCACAGATACGCAGTATTTT.

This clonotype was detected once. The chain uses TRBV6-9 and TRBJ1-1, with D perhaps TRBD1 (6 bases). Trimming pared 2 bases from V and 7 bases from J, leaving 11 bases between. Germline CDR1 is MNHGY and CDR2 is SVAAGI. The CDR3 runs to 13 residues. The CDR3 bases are TGTGCCAGCAGTTATAGGGGGGATGGTGAAGCTTTCTTT. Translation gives CASSYRGDGEAFF.

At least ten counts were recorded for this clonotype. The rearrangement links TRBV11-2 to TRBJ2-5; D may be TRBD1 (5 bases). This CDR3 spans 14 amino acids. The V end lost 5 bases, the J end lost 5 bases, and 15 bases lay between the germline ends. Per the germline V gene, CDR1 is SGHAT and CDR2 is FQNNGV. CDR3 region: CASSPRRGSETQYF. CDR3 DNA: TGTGCCAGCAGCCCCCGTAGGGGCTCGGAGACCCAGTACTTC.

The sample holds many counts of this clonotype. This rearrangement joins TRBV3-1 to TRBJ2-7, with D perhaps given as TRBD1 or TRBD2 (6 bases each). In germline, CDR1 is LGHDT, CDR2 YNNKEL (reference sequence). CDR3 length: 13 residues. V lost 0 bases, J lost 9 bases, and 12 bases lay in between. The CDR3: CASSQEGGGRQYF. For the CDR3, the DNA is TGTGCCAGCAGCCAAGAGGGGGGCGGTCGGCAGTACTTC.

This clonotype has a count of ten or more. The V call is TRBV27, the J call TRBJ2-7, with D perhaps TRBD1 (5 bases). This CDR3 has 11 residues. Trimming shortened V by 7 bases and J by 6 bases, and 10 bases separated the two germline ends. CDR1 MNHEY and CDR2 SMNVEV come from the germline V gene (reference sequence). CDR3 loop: CASKSGIEQYF. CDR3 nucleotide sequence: TGTGCCAGCAAGTCAGGGATCGAGCAGTACTTC.

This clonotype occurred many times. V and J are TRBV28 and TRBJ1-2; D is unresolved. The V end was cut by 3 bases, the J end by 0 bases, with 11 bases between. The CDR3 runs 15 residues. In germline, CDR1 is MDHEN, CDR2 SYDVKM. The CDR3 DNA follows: TGTGCCAGCAGTTTGAGTTGGTTAGCTAACTATGGCTACACCTTC. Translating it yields CASSLSWLANYGYTF.

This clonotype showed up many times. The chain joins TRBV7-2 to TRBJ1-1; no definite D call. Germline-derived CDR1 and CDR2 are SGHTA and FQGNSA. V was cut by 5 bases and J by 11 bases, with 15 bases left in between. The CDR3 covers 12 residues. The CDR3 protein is CASSPTWGVAFF. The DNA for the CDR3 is TGTGCCAGCAGCCCCACGTGGGGTGTGGCTTTCTTT.

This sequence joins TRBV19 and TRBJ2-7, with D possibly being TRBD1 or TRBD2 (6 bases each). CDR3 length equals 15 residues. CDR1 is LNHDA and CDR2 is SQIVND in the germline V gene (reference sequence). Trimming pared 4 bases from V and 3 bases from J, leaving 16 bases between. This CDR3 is CASSRTQGRIYEQYF. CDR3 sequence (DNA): TGTGCCAGTAGTAGGACTCAGGGGAGGATCTACGAGCAGTACTTC. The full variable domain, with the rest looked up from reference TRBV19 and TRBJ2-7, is DGGITQSPKYLFRKEGQNVTLSCEQNLNHDAMYWYRQDPGQGLRLIYYSQIVNDFQKGDIAEGYSVSREKKESFPLTVTSAQKNPTAFYLCASSRTQGRIYEQYFGPGTRLTVT.

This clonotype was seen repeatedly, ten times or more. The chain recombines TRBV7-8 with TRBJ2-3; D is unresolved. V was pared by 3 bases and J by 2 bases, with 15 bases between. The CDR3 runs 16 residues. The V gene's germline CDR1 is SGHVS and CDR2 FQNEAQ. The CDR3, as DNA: TGTGCCAGCAGCTTCGAGGTACCAAGACTCACAGATACGCAGTATTTT. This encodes CASSFEVPRLTDTQYF.

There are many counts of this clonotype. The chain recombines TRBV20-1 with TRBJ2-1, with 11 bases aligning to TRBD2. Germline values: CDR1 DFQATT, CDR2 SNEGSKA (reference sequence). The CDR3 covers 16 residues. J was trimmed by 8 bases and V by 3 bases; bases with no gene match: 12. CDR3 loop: CSASDVGSGGAYEQFF. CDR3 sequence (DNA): TGCAGTGCTAGTGACGTCGGTAGCGGGGGGGCTTATGAGCAGTTCTTC.

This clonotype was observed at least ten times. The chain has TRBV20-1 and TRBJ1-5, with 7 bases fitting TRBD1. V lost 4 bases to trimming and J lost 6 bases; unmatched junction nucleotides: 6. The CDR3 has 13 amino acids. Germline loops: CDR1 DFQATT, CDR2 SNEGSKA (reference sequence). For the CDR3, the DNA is TGCAGTGCTACGCCAGGGGGGGCTCAGCCCCAGCATTTT. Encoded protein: CSATPGGAQPQHF.

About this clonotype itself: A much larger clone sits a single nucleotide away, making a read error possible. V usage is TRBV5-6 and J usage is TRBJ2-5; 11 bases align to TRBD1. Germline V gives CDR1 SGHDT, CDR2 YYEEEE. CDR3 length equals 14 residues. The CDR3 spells CASSSGTGGETRYF. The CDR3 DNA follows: TGTGCCAGCAGCTCGGGGACAGGGGGGGAGACCCGGTACTTC.

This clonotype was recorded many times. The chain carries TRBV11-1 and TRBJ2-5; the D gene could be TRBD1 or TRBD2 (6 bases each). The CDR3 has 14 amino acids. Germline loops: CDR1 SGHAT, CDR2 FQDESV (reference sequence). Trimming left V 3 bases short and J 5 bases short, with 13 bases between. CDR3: CASSLEGVPETQYF. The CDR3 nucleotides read TGTGCCAGCAGCTTGGAGGGGGTTCCGGAGACCCAGTACTTC.

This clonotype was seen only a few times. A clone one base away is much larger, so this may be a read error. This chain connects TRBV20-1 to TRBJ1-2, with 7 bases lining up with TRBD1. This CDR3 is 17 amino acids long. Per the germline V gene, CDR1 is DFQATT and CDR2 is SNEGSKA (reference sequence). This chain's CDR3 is CSATDPQGGPINYSYTF. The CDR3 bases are TGCAGTGCAACCGACCCCCAGGGGGGACCGATTAACTATAGCTACACCTTC.

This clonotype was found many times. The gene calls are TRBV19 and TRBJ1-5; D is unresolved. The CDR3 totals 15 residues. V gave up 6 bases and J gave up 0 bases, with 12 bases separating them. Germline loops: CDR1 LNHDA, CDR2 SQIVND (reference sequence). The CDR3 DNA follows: TGTGCCAGTAGCTTGGGCCGTTCTAGCAATCAGCCCCAGCATTTT. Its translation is CASSLGRSSNQPQHF.

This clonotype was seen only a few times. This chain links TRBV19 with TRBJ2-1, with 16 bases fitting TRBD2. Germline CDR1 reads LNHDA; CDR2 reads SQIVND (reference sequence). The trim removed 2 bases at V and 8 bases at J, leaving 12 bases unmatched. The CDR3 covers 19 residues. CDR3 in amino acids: CASSINPGLAGGPVYEQFF. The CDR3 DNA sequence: TGTGCCAGTAGTATAAACCCGGGACTAGCGGGGGGGCCGGTCTATGAGCAGTTCTTC.

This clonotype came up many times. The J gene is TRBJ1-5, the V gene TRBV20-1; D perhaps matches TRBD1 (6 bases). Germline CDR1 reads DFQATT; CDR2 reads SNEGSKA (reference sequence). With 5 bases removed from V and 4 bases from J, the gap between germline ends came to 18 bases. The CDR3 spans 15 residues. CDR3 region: CSAPKGGQPNQPQHF. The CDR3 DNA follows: TGCAGTGCTCCGAAAGGAGGACAGCCGAATCAGCCCCAGCATTTT.

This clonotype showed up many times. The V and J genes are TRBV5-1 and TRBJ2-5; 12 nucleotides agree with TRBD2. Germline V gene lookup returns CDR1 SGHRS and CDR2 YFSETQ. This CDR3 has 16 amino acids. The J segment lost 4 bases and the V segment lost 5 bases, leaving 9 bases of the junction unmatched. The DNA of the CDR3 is TGCGCCAGCAGGGCTAGCGGGGGGGGAGTCCGAGAGACCCAGTACTTC. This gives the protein CASRASGGGVRETQYF.

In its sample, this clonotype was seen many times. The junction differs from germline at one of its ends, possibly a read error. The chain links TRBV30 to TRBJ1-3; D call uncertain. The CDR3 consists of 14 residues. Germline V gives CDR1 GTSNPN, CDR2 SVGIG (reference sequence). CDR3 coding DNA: TGTGCCTGGTACAGTGGGAACTCTGAAAACACCATATATTTT. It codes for CAWYSGNSENTIYF.

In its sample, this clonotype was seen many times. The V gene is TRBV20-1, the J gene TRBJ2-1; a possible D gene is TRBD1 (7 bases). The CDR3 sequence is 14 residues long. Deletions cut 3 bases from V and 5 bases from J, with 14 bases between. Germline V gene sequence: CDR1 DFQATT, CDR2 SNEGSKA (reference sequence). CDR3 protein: CSASIRGTDNEQFF. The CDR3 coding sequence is TGCAGTGCTAGTATCCGGGGGACAGACAATGAGCAGTTCTTC.

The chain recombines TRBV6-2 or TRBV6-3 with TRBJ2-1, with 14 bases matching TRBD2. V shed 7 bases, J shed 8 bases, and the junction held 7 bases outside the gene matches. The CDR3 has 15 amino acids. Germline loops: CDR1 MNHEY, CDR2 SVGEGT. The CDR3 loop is CASNGTSGSNDEQFF. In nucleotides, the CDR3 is TGTGCCAGCAATGGGACTAGCGGGAGTAACGATGAGCAGTTCTTC.

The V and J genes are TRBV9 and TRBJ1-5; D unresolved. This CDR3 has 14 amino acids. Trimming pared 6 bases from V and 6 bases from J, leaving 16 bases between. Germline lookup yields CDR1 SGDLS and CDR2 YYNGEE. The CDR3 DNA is TGTGCCAGCACCGAAGACACCTCCGGTCAGCCCCAGCATTTT. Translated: CASTEDTSGQPQHF.

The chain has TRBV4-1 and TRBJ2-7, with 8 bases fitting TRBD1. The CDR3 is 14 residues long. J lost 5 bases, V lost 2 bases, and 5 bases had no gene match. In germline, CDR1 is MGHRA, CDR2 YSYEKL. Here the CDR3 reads CASSQWDRFDEQYF. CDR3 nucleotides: TGCGCCAGCAGCCAATGGGACAGGTTCGACGAGCAGTACTTC.

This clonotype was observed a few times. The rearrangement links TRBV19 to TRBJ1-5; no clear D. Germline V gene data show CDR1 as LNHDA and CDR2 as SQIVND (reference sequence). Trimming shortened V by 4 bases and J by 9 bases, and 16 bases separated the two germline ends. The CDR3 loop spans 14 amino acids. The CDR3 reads CASSTSERAMPQHF. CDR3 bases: TGTGCCAGTAGTACTTCAGAGCGAGCGATGCCCCAGCATTTT.

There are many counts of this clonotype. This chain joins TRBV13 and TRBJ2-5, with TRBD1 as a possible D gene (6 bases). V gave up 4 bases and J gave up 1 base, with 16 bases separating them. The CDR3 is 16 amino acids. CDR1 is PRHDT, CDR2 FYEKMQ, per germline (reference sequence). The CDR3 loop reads CASSSPLDRTQETQYF. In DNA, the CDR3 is TGTGCCAGCAGCTCACCTTTGGACAGAACCCAAGAGACCCAGTACTTC.